This is a list of T cell receptor beta chains from one sample in a study of blood T cell repertoires in COVID-19. The repertoire was sequenced with immunoSEQ multiplex PCR; TCRdb's copy has only in-frame clones and lacks some. Counted here are some 120,000 clones, over 75% occurring once; the ten biggest clones make up 25% to 30%. Specimen: peripheral blood. The receptors here all came from a woman older than 75 with acute or convalescent COVID-19. Both conserved end residues are part of each CDR3. D genes are given only for firm matches. Not every row has a clone size; where given, it reads once, few, many or a size class.

j_call d_call clone_size v_call cdr3_nt cdr3_aa
TRBJ1-2 TRBD1 NA TRBV6-2/TRBV6-3 TGTGCCAGCAGCAGGGGGTACTATGGCTACACCTTC CASSRGYYGYTF
TRBJ2-7 TRBD1 NA TRBV7-2 TGTGCCAGCAGCGAGGACAGGGCTGGCATAAGGTACTTC CASSEDRAGIRYF
TRBJ1-1 TRBD1 NA TRBV27 TGTGCCAGCAGAACACTACAGGGGCGTAACACTGAAGCTTTCTTT CASRTLQGRNTEAFF
TRBJ2-1 TRBD1 once TRBV9 TGTGCCAGCAGCGCGGGACAGGGCTCCTACAATGAGCAGTTCTTC CASSAGQGSYNEQFF
TRBJ1-2 TRBD1 NA TRBV28 TGTGCCAGCAGTGAGGCCGGGACAGGGGTTAACTATGGCTACACCTTC CASSEAGTGVNYGYTF
TRBJ1-1 NA NA TRBV29-1 TGCAGCGTTGAAGCTGTAGCTGAAGCTTTCTTT CSVEAVAEAFF
TRBJ2-7 TRBD2 NA TRBV5-6 TGTGCCAGCAGCTTAAACGGGAGGAATACCTACGAGCAGTACTTC CASSLNGRNTYEQYF
TRBJ1-6 NA NA TRBV5-4 TGTGCCAGCACCCAAGCCCCCCTAAGTAACTCACCCCTCCACTTT CASTQAPLSNSPLHF
TRBJ1-5 TRBD1 NA TRBV10-3 TGTGCCATCAGTGAGACAGGGGAGAGCAATCAGCCCCAGCATTTT CAISETGESNQPQHF
TRBJ2-5 TRBD1 NA TRBV5-1 TGCGCCAGCAGCTCACTGACAGGGGAAGAGACCCAGTACTTC CASSSLTGEETQYF
TRBJ2-2 TRBD2 few TRBV3-1/TRBV3-2 TGTGCCAGCAGCCATGGAGCGGGGGGGCCTATCCGGGAGCTGTTTTTT CASSHGAGGPIRELFF